The 31 T cell receptor beta chains listed next were all sequenced from one sample in a study of regulatory T cells in long-lasting Graves disease. The TCR beta library used iRepertoire HTBI primers with Arm-PCR amplification of CDR3. TCRdb used MiXCR to reprocess the multiplex PCR reads, holding one entry per CDR3 protein. This table holds a few hundred thousand distinct CDR3 sequences, 20% to 25% found once. Sample time point: persistent/refractory GD, antithyroid drugs over 5 years with positive TRAb. PBMCs were the source of the RNA used for TCR sequencing. The input for sequencing was peripheral blood mononuclear cells (PBMCs), taken when the disease was refractory, from a patient treated with antithyroid drugs. These receptors originate from a female donor with Graves disease.

The chain uses TRBV28 and TRBJ2-2, with 12 bases identical to TRBD2. Germline CDR1 reads MDHEN; CDR2 reads SYDVKM. With 7 bases clipped from V and 6 bases from J, the junction kept 24 bases outside the gene matches. The CDR3 loop spans 21 amino acids. The chain's CDR3 is CASTMGGASYTSGRNAGELFF. CDR3 sequence (DNA): TGTGCCAGCACAATGGGGGGCGCTTCATATACTAGCGGGAGGAATGCCGGGGAGCTGTTTTTT.

This clonotype came up a few times. This chain joins TRBV7-9 and TRBJ2-5, with unresolved D. The V end was cut by 5 bases, the J end by 1 base, with 5 bases between. This CDR3 region has 12 residues. Germline assignment: CDR1 SEHNR and CDR2 FQNEAQ (reference sequence). CDR3 in amino acids: CASSPAQETQYF. For the CDR3, the DNA is TGTGCCAGCAGCCCGGCCCAAGAGACCCAGTACTTC. Full variable domain (outside the CDR3, taken from reference TRBV7-9 and TRBJ2-5): DTGVSQNPRHKITKRGQNVTFRCDPISEHNRLYWYRQTLGQGPEFLTYFQNEAQLEKSRLLSDRFSAERPKGSFSTLEIQRTEQGDSAMYLCASSPAQETQYFGPGTRLLVL.

This clonotype came up a few times. This chain joins TRBV14 and TRBJ1-1; a weak D match, TRBD1 (5 bases). The V end lost 2 bases, the J end lost 6 bases, and 22 bases lay between the germline ends. This CDR3 is 17 amino acids long. Germline CDR1 is SGHDN and CDR2 is FVKESK. CDR3 amino acids: CASSQPPGANLPSEAFF. CDR3 nucleotide sequence: TGTGCCAGCAGCCAACCTCCTGGGGCAAATCTGCCTTCTGAAGCTTTCTTT.

Comment on this clonotype: Given a much more abundant clone one base away, this may be a read error. This chain links TRBV7-9 with TRBJ2-7; possible D gene TRBD1, 6 bases. This CDR3 has 14 amino acids. Trimming removed 8 bases at V and 0 bases at J, with 14 bases between. Germline V lookup: CDR1 SEHNR, CDR2 FQNEAQ (reference sequence). The CDR3 DNA sequence: TGTGCCAGCGGCCCGGACAGTAGCTCCTACGAGCAGTACTTC. It translates to CASGPDSSSYEQYF.

This clonotype was seen ten or more times. This chain links TRBV7-2 with TRBJ2-7, with 10 bases identical to TRBD2. Germline CDR1 and CDR2: SGHTA and FQGNSA. CDR3 length: 16 amino acids. Germline trimming cut 1 base from V and 2 bases from J; bases unmatched to any gene: 5. The CDR3 DNA is TGTGCCAGCAGCTTAGTTTCTAGCGGGGGAGCCTACGAGCAGTACTTC. Translation: CASSLVSSGGAYEQYF.

This clonotype occurred many times. V gene TRBV6-1 combines with J gene TRBJ1-2; D possibly corresponds to TRBD1 (6 bases). This CDR3 is 13 amino acids long. Trimming left V 7 bases short and J 8 bases short, with 17 bases between. CDR1 and CDR2 (germline): MNHNS, SASEGT. The CDR3 here is CASISEGDRGYTF. The CDR3 bases are TGTGCCAGCATCTCGGAGGGCGACAGGGGCTACACCTTC.

This clonotype was seen a handful of times. The genes are TRBV5-1 and TRBJ1-2; TRBD1 aligns across 7 bases. Looked up from germline, CDR1 is SGHRS and CDR2 is YFSETQ. There are 15 residues in the CDR3. V was clipped by 4 bases and J by 2 bases; unmatched bases: 8. CDR3 in amino acids: CASSHTGAENYGYTF. CDR3 sequence (DNA): TGCGCCAGCAGCCACACAGGGGCGGAGAACTATGGCTACACCTTC.

This clonotype appeared many times. This sequence joins TRBV7-9 and TRBJ2-1; D call uncertain. CDR1 and CDR2 from the germline V gene are SEHNR and FQNEAQ (reference sequence). CDR3 size: 13 residues. V was pared by 5 bases and J by 4 bases, with 9 bases between. CDR3 loop: CASSPGTYNEQFF. CDR3 in DNA: TGTGCCAGCAGCCCCGGCACTTACAATGAGCAGTTCTTC. Variable domain in full (rest from reference TRBV7-9 and TRBJ2-1): DTGVSQNPRHKITKRGQNVTFRCDPISEHNRLYWYRQTLGQGPEFLTYFQNEAQLEKSRLLSDRFSAERPKGSFSTLEIQRTEQGDSAMYLCASSPGTYNEQFFGPGTRLTVL.

V is TRBV4-1 and J is TRBJ1-5; D is possibly TRBD1 (5 bases). Germline V gene data show CDR1 as MGHRA and CDR2 as YSYEKL. CDR3 length equals 15 residues. The V and J ends lost 0 bases and 2 bases respectively, with 8 bases between them. The CDR3 bases are TGCGCCAGCAGCCAAGATGGAGGGGGCAATCAGCCCCAGCATTTT. As protein: CASSQDGGGNQPQHF.

This clonotype was seen a handful of times. The chain uses TRBV29-1 and TRBJ1-1; 7 nucleotides agree with TRBD1. Trimming took 3 bases from V and 3 from J; bases not matched to a gene: 13. The CDR3 has 16 amino acids. The germline gives CDR1 SQVTM, CDR2 ANQGSEA. CDR3 nucleotides: TGCAGCGTTGAGATCCGTGACAGGGCATTGCACACTGAAGCTTTCTTT. Translated: CSVEIRDRALHTEAFF.

The chain is built from TRBV6-2 or TRBV6-3 and TRBJ2-7, with TRBD2 as a possible D gene (7 bases). Trimming left V 2 bases short and J 3 bases short, with 11 bases between. The germline gives CDR1 MNHEY, CDR2 SVGEGT. The CDR3 consists of 14 residues. CDR3 protein: CASSYRGGVYEQYF. DNA for the CDR3: TGTGCCAGCAGTTACAGGGGGGGGGTCTACGAGCAGTACTTC.

This clonotype was counted many times. The chain recombines TRBV2 with TRBJ2-5; 14 bases fit TRBD2. The CDR3 is made up of 17 amino acids. V was pared by 8 bases and J by 0 bases, with 8 bases of the junction left unmatched. Germline V CDR1 and CDR2: SNHLY, FYNNEI. The CDR3 sequence: CASGGLAGEGYQETQYF. In DNA, the CDR3 is TGTGCCAGCGGGGGACTAGCGGGGGAAGGGTACCAAGAGACCCAGTACTTC.

The CDR3 coding sequence is TGTGCCAGCAATGGTAGCCGAGATCGGCAGTTCTTC. This codes for CASNGSRDRQFF. This chain joins TRBV28 and TRBJ2-1, with D hard to call. The CDR3 spans 12 residues. V lost 7 bases to trimming and J lost 12 bases, with 16 bases between them. Germline CDR1 is MDHEN and CDR2 is SYDVKM.

This clonotype was seen at least ten times. The chain has TRBV7-2 and TRBJ2-7, with TRBD1 matching over 8 bases. The germline V gene encodes CDR1 SGHTA and CDR2 FQGNSA. The V segment lost 6 bases and the J segment 1 base; nucleotides outside the gene matches: 2. The CDR3 is 13 amino acids. As DNA, the CDR3 is TGTGCCAGCAGGCAGGGGGCTTCCTACGAGCAGTACTTC. It specifies CASRQGASYEQYF.

A note on this clonotype: The junction departs from germline at one end; a sequencing error may be responsible. The chain combines TRBV20-1 with TRBJ2-5; 11 positions agree with TRBD2. The CDR3 length is 13 residues. Germline assignment: CDR1 DFQATT and CDR2 SNEGSKA (reference sequence). CDR3 nucleotide sequence: TGCAGTGCCAGAGGACTAGCGGGAGAGACCCAGTACTTC. It encodes CSARGLAGETQYF.

The CDR3 sequence: CASSYVEPYGYTF. CDR3 nucleotide sequence: TGTGCCAGCAGTTACGTTGAACCCTATGGCTACACCTTC. The rearrangement uses TRBV6-5 and TRBJ1-2, with D hard to call. The V gene lost 2 bases and the J gene lost 4 bases, with 8 bases spanning the gap. The germline CDR1 and CDR2 sequences are MNHEY and SVGAGI. CDR3 length: 13 residues.

The chain carries TRBV29-1 and TRBJ1-1, with D tentatively TRBD1 (5 bases). Trimming cost V 7 bases and J 8 bases, with 29 bases left between them. CDR1 SQVTM and CDR2 ANQGSEA come from the germline V gene. This CDR3 is built from 16 residues. CDR3: CSAEQYRSRDRTEAFF. The CDR3 DNA is TGCAGCGCCGAACAGTACAGGTCTCGGGATCGGACCGAAGCTTTCTTT.

The chain recombines TRBV20-1 with TRBJ2-1, with D perhaps matching TRBD2 (6 bases). The CDR3 consists of 11 residues. Germline values: CDR1 DFQATT, CDR2 SNEGSKA (reference sequence). Deletions cut 6 bases from V and 8 bases from J, with 11 bases between. The CDR3 sequence: CSAGLCDEQFF. CDR3 coding DNA: TGCAGTGCAGGACTATGCGATGAGCAGTTCTTC.

J is TRBJ1-6 and V is TRBV30, with TRBD1 as a possible D gene (5 bases). Deletions cut 1 base from V and 9 bases from J, with 10 bases between. Per germline, CDR1 GTSNPN and CDR2 SVGIG (reference sequence). The CDR3 is made up of 13 amino acids. This chain's CDR3 is CAWSEQGGSPLHF. As DNA, the CDR3 is TGTGCCTGGAGTGAGCAGGGAGGTTCACCCCTCCACTTT.

The chain has TRBV9 and TRBJ1-5; TRBD1 matches 7 bases. Germline V gives CDR1 SGDLS, CDR2 YYNGEE. Trimming took 2 bases from V and 7 from J; bases not matched to a gene: 21. The length of the CDR3 is 19 residues. DNA for the CDR3: TGTGCCAGCAGCGTTTTGGTTCTCGGTAAGACAGGGTGTCTCCAGCCCCAGCATTTT. Translated: CASSVLVLGKTGCLQPQHF.

In this sample, this clonotype turned up a few times. V is TRBV10-3 and J is TRBJ2-3, with 9 bases lining up with TRBD1. The CDR3 runs 14 residues. V lost 7 bases to trimming and J lost 4 bases; unmatched junction nucleotides: 6. CDR1 is ENHRY, CDR2 SYGVKD, per germline. CDR3 loop: CAINPTGGADTQYF. In DNA, the CDR3 is TGTGCCATCAACCCGACAGGGGGTGCAGATACGCAGTATTTT.

The chain is built from TRBV6-1 and TRBJ2-7; TRBD2 is a possible D gene (5 bases). This CDR3 has 14 residues. V was cut by 6 bases and J by 6 bases, with 18 bases left in between. Germline-derived CDR1 and CDR2 are MNHNS and SASEGT. As DNA, the CDR3 is TGTGCCAGCAGGTCCCCCGCTGGAGCGGCCGAGCAGTACTTC. Translating gives CASRSPAGAAEQYF.

This clonotype was observed a few times. This chain joins TRBV7-9 and TRBJ2-5; no reliable D call. The J call is uncertain, as TRBJ2-7 better fits the DNA end. CDR3 length equals 15 residues. Germline V gene data show CDR1 as SEHNR and CDR2 as FQNEAQ (reference sequence). CDR3 sequence reads: CASSLEIQGTREQYF. The CDR3 DNA follows: TGTGCCAGCAGCTTAGAAATACAAGGTACTCGCGAGCAGTACTTC.

The table lists this clonotype with many counts. The chain combines TRBV28 with TRBJ2-7; the match to TRBD1 covers 10 bases. The CDR3 loop spans 14 amino acids. CDR1 and CDR2 from the germline V gene are MDHEN and SYDVKM. V dropped 7 bases and J dropped 5; count of bases not matched to a gene: 8. Written as DNA, the CDR3 is TGTGCCAGCACCCCCGGACAGGGGGTCAACGAGCAGTACTTC. It specifies CASTPGQGVNEQYF.

On this clonotype itself: This may be a read error, as it is one base from a much larger clone. The chain combines TRBV19 with TRBJ1-1; D uncertain. Germline V lookup: CDR1 LNHDA, CDR2 SQIVND (reference sequence). V lost 3 bases and J lost 3, with 5 bases in between. The CDR3 totals 12 residues. This chain's CDR3 is CASSIGHTEAFF. The CDR3 DNA is TGTGCCAGTAGTATCGGGCACACTGAAGCTTTCTTT.

This clonotype has just a few counts. CDR3 amino acids: CASSPTGTGSNQPQHF. The DNA for the CDR3 is TGTGCCAGCAGCCCCACCGGGACAGGGAGCAATCAGCCCCAGCATTTT. The chain carries TRBV7-2 and TRBJ1-5; 9 positions match TRBD1. Germline values: CDR1 SGHTA, CDR2 FQGNSA. CDR3 length equals 16 residues. Unmatched junction bases numbered 6, after V lost 5 bases and J lost 1 base.

The chain combines TRBV12-3 or TRBV12-4 with TRBJ1-5; D might be TRBD1 (5 bases). Trimming stripped 5 bases from V and 5 bases from J, with 16 bases between. CDR3 length: 15 amino acids. For the CDR3, the DNA is TGTGCCAGCAGTCCCCGGCAGGGTCCGGATCAGCCCCAGCATTTT. Its protein is CASSPRQGPDQPQHF.

This clonotype was recorded a few times. The chain employs TRBV28 and TRBJ2-5; tentatively, D is TRBD1 (6 bases). CDR3 length: 15 residues. Trimming removed 10 bases from V and 4 bases from J, with 22 bases in between. Germline CDR1 is MDHEN and CDR2 is SYDVKM. CDR3: CATLWPQDRRETQYF. CDR3 DNA: TGTGCCACCCTTTGGCCCCAGGACAGACGAGAGACCCAGTACTTC.

This chain connects TRBV3-1 to TRBJ1-4; possibly TRBD1 for D (5 bases). Trimming pared 2 bases from V and 4 bases from J, leaving 14 bases between. This CDR3 contains 16 residues. The germline gives CDR1 LGHDT, CDR2 YNNKEL (reference sequence). The CDR3 sequence: CASSQFTGTGNEKLFF. DNA of the CDR3: TGTGCCAGCAGCCAATTTACGGGGACGGGTAATGAAAAACTGTTTTTT.

The V gene is TRBV20-1, the J gene TRBJ1-6, with D unresolved. Germline lookup yields CDR1 DFQATT and CDR2 SNEGSKA (reference sequence). There are 14 residues in the CDR3. V was shortened by 4 bases and J by 8 bases, with 15 bases between the two germline ends. CDR3 amino acids: CSAIATNQDSPLHF. The CDR3 DNA sequence: TGCAGTGCTATTGCCACCAATCAAGATTCACCCCTCCACTTT.

This clonotype appeared many times. J is TRBJ1-1 and V is TRBV27, with D perhaps matching TRBD1 (5 bases). This CDR3 contains 15 residues. Trimming removed 3 bases at V and 0 bases at J, with 11 bases between. Germline lookup yields CDR1 MNHEY and CDR2 SMNVEV (reference sequence). CDR3: CASSLRGRMNTEAFF. The CDR3 DNA follows: TGTGCCAGCAGTTTGAGGGGCCGGATGAACACTGAAGCTTTCTTT.